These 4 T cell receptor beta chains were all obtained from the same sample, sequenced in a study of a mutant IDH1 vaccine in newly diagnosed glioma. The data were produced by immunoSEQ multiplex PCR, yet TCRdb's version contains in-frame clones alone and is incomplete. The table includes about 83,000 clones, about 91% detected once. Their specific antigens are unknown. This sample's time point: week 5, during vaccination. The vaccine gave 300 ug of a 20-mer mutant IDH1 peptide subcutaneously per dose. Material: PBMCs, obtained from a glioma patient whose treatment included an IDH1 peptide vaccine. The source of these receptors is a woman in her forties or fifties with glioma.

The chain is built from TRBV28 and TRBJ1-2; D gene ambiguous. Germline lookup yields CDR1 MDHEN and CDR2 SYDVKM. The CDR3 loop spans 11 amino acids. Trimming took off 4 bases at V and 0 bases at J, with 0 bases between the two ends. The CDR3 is CASSSNYGYTF. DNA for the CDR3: TGTGCCAGCAGTTCTAACTATGGCTACACCTTC.

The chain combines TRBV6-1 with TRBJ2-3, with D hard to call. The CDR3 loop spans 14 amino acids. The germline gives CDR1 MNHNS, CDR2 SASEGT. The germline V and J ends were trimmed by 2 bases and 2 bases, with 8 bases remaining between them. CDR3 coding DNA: TGTGCCAGCAGTGAAATAACAGCCACAGATACGCAGTATTTT. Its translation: CASSEITATDTQYF.

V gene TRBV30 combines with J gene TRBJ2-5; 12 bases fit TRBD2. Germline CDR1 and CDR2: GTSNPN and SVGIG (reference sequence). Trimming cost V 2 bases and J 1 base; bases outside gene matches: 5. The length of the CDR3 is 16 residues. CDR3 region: CAWSTLAGGPQETQYF. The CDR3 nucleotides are TGTGCCTGGAGTACACTAGCGGGAGGTCCCCAAGAGACCCAGTACTTC.

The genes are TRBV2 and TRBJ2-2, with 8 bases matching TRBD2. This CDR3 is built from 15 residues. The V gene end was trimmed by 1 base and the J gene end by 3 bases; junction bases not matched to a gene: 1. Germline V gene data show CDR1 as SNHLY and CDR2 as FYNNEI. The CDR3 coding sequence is TGTGCCAGCAGTGAAGAGCGGGGGTACACCGGGGAGCTGTTTTTT. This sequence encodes CASSEERGYTGELFF.